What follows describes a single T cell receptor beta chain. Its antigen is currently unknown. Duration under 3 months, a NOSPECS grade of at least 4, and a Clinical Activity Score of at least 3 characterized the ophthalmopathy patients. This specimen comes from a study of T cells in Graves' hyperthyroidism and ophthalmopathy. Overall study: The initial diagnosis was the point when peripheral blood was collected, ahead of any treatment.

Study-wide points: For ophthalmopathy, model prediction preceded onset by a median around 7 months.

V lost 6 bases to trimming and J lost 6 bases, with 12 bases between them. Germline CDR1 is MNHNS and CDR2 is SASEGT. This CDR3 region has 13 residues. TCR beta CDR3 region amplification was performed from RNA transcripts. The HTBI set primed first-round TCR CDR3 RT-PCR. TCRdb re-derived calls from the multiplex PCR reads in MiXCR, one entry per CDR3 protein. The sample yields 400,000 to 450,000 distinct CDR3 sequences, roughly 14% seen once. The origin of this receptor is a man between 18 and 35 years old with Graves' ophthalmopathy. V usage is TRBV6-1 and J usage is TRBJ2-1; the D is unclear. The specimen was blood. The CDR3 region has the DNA TGTGCCAGCAGCCTTTATCCTATCAATGAGCAGTTCTTC. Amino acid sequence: CASSLYPINEQFF.